This T cell receptor beta chain was identified in a study of OX40 agonist ivuxolimab in advanced cancers. Context from the whole study: Ivuxolimab was an agonistic, fully human IgG2 monoclonal antibody directed against OX40 (CD134), a costimulatory receptor. Patients were allowed to have had prior anti-PD-1, anti-PD-L1 or anti-CTLA-4 therapy, and 40% of the dose-escalation patients had been treated with checkpoint inhibitors. In the dose-escalation cohort, nearly 85% of patients were male, and the mean age was around 65 years with a range of roughly 23 to 90. Partial responses were achieved by three dose-escalation patients, of whom one had hepatocellular carcinoma and two had cutaneous melanoma. Peripheral TCRbeta sequencing was intended to test whether TCR sequence diversity was altered and clonal T-cell expansion was caused by ivuxolimab. The paper reports the monotherapy dose-escalation portion (N of about 50 patients) of the phase I ivuxolimab trial. Intravenous ivuxolimab was administered to patients every 2 weeks at six dose levels: 0.01, 0.1, 0.3, 1.5, 3 and 10 mg/kg. Of the approximately 50 dose-escalation patients, hepatocellular carcinoma was present in 19, melanoma in roughly 15, renal cell carcinoma in 9 and head and neck cancer in 9. Summary of the overall study and its limitations: In the 0.1-3.0 mg/kg groups, partial responders had among the lowest normalized peripheral clonal expansion, particularly in CD8+ T cells. After ivuxolimab, expanded clones were on average more numerous among CD8+ T cells than among CD4+ T cells. Low levels of normalized T-cell clonal expansion were also seen in some nonresponding patients. The antigen specificity of the clonally expanded peripheral T cells was not determined. At doses of 0.1 to 3.0 mg/kg, clonal expansion of both CD4+ and CD8+ blood T cells was observed from baseline to week 6.

Patients with a history of autoimmune disease or receiving systemic immunosuppression were excluded from the trial. Peripheral blood for TCR sequencing was collected from all dose cohorts at baseline, on cycle 4 day 1, and on cycle 7 day 1. Samples were obtained from an open-label, multicenter, first-in-human phase I dose-escalation trial of ivuxolimab. Adults with locally advanced or metastatic head and neck squamous cell, hepatocellular, melanoma or renal cell carcinoma were enrolled in the trial. Before TCR sequencing, CD4+ and CD8+ T cells were separately sorted from peripheral blood. According to the germline V gene, CDR1 reads MNHEY and CDR2 reads SVGAGI. From V the trimming removes 3 bases and from J it removes 4 bases, while the gene matches leave 2 bases of the junction unaccounted for. From the cysteine up to the phenylalanine, the CDR3 has a length of 13 residues. The kept DNA is CDR3 alone, 39 bases in frame from the first base.

Of note for this clone: There is no known antigen for this receptor. No base quality information exists; no much larger clone differs at one position.

Genomic DNA was extracted from sorted cells for sequencing of the TCRbeta CDR3 region. TCRbeta CDR3 regions were sequenced using the immunoSEQ Assay. Sourced from immuneACCESS, this table was stored by TCRdb with only in-frame sequences that have V and J called. A share of the clones is absent; for the studies checked, an unresolved V gene accounts for under half, and the remainder has no known explanation. Within this sample are 17,000 or so clones, with approximately 85% of them counted one time only. About 31% of the sample goes to the ten largest clones. The TCR sequence derives from an adult with an advanced solid tumor such as melanoma, head and neck, liver or kidney cancer. Here the sequenced sample was CD4+ or CD8+ T cells sorted from blood, taken in a trial of the OX40 agonist ivuxolimab. The rearrangement combines TRBV6-5 with TRBJ2-5; 7 nucleotides in the junction match TRBD1. The sequence in DNA is TGTGCCAGCAGTTATCAGGGGGTAGAGACCCAGTACTTC. Translated, this is CASSYQGVETQYF.